This T cell receptor (beta chain) was sequenced during a study of blood T cell repertoires in COVID-19. The CDR3 contains 16 residues. CDR1 is GTSNPN, CDR2 SVGIG, per germline (reference sequence). Deletions cut 3 bases from V and 4 bases from J, with 21 bases between. TCRdb's table, derived via immunoSEQ multiplex PCR, lists solely in-frame clones and lacks some. The repertoire includes some 96,000 clones, around nine tenths of them detected once, and 1.5% to 2% sits in the top ten. This TCR was recovered from a man in his 60s with acute or convalescent COVID-19. The chain joins TRBV30 to TRBJ1-2, with D possibly being TRBD1 (6 bases). The material sequenced was peripheral blood. The CDR3 here is CAWSRSRGEQVYGYTF. In DNA, the CDR3 is TGTGCCTGGAGCCGGTCCAGGGGCGAGCAGGTCTATGGCTACACCTTC.